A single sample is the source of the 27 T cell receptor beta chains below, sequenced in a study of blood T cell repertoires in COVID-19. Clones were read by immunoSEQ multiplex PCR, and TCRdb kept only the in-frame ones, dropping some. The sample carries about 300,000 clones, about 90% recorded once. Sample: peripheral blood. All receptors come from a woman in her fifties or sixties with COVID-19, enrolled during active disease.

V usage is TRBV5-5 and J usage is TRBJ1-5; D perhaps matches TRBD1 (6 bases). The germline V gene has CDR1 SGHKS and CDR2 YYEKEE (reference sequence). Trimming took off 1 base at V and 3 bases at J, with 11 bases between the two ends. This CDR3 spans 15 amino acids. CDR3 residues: CASSLLPGDNQPQHF. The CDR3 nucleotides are TGTGCCAGCAGCTTGCTCCCAGGGGACAATCAGCCCCAGCATTTT.

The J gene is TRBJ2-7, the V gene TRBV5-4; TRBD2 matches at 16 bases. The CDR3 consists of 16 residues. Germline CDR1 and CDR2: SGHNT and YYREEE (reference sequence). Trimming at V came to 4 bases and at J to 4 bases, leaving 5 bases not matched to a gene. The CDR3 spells CASSDGTSGRVYEQYF. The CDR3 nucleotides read TGTGCCAGCAGCGACGGGACTAGCGGGAGGGTTTACGAGCAGTACTTC.

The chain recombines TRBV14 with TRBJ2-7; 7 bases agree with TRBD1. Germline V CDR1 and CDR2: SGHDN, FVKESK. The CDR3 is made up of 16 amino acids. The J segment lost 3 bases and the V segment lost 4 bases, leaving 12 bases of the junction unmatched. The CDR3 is CASSLRQGFSGYEQYF. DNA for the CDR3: TGTGCCAGCAGCCTACGACAGGGTTTTTCAGGCTACGAGCAGTACTTC.

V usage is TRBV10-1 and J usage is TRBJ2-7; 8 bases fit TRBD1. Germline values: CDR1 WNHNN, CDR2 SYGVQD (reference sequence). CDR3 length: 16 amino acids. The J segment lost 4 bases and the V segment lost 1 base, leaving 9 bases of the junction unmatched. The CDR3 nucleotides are TGCGCCAGCAGTGAGTATGGCCAGGGGGCCGCTTACGAGCAGTACTTC. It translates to CASSEYGQGAAYEQYF.

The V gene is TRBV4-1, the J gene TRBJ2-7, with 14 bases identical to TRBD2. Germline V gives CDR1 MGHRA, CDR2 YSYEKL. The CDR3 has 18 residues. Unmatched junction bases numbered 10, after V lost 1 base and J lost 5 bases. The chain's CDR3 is CASSQARLAGGPVHEQYF. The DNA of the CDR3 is TGCGCCAGCAGCCAAGCCCGACTAGCGGGAGGGCCAGTCCACGAGCAGTACTTC.

The CDR3 region is CASSSGGTGGTGAFF. The CDR3 nucleotides read TGCGCCAGCAGCTCGGGCGGGACAGGGGGCACGGGGGCTTTCTTT. This chain uses TRBV5-1 with TRBJ1-1, with TRBD1 matching over 12 bases. Germline V gives CDR1 SGHRS, CDR2 YFSETQ. Trimming cost V 3 bases and J 11 bases; bases outside gene matches: 11. This CDR3 has 15 amino acids.

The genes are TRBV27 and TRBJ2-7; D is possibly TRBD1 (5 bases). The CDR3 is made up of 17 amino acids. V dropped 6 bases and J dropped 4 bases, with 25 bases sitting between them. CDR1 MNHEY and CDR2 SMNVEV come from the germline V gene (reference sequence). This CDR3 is CASRTLYRGRSRYEQYF. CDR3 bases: TGTGCCAGCAGAACCTTATATAGGGGTCGATCGAGGTACGAGCAGTACTTC.

The CDR3 region has the DNA TGTGCCAGCAGCGGCCAGTTCGGCACCGGGACTAGCTATAACTACGAGCAGTACTTC. It is translated as CASSGQFGTGTSYNYEQYF. This chain uses TRBV6-2 or TRBV6-3 with TRBJ2-7; 9 bases match TRBD2. V lost 6 bases to trimming and J lost 3 bases; unmatched junction nucleotides: 21. CDR3 size: 19 residues. The V gene's germline CDR1 is MNHEY and CDR2 SVGEGT.

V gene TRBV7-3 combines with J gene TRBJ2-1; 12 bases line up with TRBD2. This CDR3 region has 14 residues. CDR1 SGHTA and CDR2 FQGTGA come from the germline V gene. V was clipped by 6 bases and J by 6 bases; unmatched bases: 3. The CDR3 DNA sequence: TGTGCCAGCAGTGCTAGCGGGAGGGCCAATGAGCAGTTCTTC. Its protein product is CASSASGRANEQFF.

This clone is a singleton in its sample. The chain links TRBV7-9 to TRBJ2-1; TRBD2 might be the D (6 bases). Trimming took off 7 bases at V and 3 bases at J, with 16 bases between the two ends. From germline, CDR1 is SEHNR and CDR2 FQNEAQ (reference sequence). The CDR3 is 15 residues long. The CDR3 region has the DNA TGTGCCAGCACTCCCGGTATTAGCGGCTACAATGAGCAGTTCTTC. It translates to CASTPGISGYNEQFF. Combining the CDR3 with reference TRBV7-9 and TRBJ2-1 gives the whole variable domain DTGVSQNPRHKITKRGQNVTFRCDPISEHNRLYWYRQTLGQGPEFLTYFQNEAQLEKSRLLSDRFSAERPKGSFSTLEIQRTEQGDSAMYLCASTPGISGYNEQFFGPGTRLTVL.

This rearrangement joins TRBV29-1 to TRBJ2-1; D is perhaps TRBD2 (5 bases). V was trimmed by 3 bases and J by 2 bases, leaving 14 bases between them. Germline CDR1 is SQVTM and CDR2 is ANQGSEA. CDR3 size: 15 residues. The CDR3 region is CSVDRVGRAYNEQFF. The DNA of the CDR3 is TGCAGCGTTGATCGCGTGGGGAGAGCCTACAATGAGCAGTTCTTC.

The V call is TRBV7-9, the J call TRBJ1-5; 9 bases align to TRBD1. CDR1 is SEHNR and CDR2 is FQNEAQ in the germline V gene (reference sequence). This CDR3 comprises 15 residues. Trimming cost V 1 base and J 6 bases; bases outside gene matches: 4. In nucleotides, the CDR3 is TGTGCCAGCAGCTTAGGGAGGGACAGGGCTCAGCCCCAGCATTTT. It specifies CASSLGRDRAQPQHF. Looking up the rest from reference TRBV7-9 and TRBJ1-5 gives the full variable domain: DTGVSQNPRHKITKRGQNVTFRCDPISEHNRLYWYRQTLGQGPEFLTYFQNEAQLEKSRLLSDRFSAERPKGSFSTLEIQRTEQGDSAMYLCASSLGRDRAQPQHFGDGTRLSIL.

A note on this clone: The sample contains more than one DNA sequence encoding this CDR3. The CDR3 bases are TGCGCCAGCAGCTTGGCCGGGAGTACAGATACGCAGTATTTT. Its translation is CASSLAGSTDTQYF. The rearrangement joins TRBV5-1 to TRBJ2-3, with TRBD2 as a possible D gene (6 bases). This CDR3 region has 14 residues. Germline CDR1 is SGHRS and CDR2 is YFSETQ. V was pared by 0 bases and J by 3 bases, with 8 bases between.

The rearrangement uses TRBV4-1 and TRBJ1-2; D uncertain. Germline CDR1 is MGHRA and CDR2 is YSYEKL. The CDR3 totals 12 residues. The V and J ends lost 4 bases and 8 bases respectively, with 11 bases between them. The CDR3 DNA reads TGCGCCAGCAGCCCTCAGACGGGAGGCTACACCTTC. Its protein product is CASSPQTGGYTF.

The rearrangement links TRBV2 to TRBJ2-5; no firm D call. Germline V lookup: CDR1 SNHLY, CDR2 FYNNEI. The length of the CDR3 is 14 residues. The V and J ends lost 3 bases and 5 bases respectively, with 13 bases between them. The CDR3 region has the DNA TGTGCCAGCAGTGAGAAGTCTACCAGGGAGACCCAGTACTTC. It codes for CASSEKSTRETQYF. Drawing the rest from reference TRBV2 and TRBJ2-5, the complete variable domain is EPEVTQTPSHQVTQMGQEVILRCVPISNHLYFYWYRQILGQKVEFLVSFYNNEISEKSEIFDDQFSVERPDGSNFTLKIRSTKLEDSAMYFCASSEKSTRETQYFGPGTRLLVL.

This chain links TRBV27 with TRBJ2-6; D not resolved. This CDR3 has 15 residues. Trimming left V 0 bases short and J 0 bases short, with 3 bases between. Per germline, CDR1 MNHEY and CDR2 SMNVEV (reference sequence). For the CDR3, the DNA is TGTGCCAGCAGTTTATCGGCCTCTGGGGCCAACGTCCTGACTTTC. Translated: CASSLSASGANVLTF.

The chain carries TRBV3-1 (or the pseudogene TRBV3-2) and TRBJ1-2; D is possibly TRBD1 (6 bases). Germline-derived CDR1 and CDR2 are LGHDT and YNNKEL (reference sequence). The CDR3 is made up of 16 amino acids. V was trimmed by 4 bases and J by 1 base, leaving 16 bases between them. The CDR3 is CASSPTGRGINYGYTF. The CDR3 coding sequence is TGTGCCAGCAGCCCAACAGGGAGGGGCATTAACTATGGCTACACCTTC.

The CDR3 region is CASSQGSGGSYNEQFF. In nucleotides, the CDR3 is TGTGCCAGCAGCCAAGGATCAGGGGGCTCCTACAATGAGCAGTTCTTC. The chain recombines TRBV14 with TRBJ2-1; 7 nucleotides match TRBD1. Trimming took 1 base from V and 0 from J; bases not matched to a gene: 3. Germline values: CDR1 SGHDN, CDR2 FVKESK. The CDR3 contains 16 residues.

The CDR3 region has the DNA TGTGCCAGCTCGGGGGACTCCTACTACGAGCAGTACTTC. It translates to CASSGDSYYEQYF. The chain combines TRBV18 with TRBJ2-7; a possible D gene is TRBD2 (6 bases). Germline V gene lookup returns CDR1 KGHSH and CDR2 LQKENI. The CDR3 contains 13 residues. Trimming took 6 bases from V and 3 from J, leaving 12 bases between them.

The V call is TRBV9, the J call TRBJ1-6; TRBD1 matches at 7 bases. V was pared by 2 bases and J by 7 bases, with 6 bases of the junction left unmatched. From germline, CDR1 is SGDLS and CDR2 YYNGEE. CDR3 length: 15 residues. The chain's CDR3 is CASSVQGGLNSPLHF. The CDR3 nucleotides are TGTGCCAGCAGCGTCCAGGGGGGCCTAAATTCACCCCTCCACTTT.

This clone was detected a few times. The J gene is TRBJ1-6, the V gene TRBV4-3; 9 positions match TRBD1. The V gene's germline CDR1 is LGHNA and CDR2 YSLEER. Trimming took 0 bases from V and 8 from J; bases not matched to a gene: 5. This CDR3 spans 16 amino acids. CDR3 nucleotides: TGCGCCAGCAGCCAAGAATGGACAGGGGCGTATTCACCCCTCCACTTT. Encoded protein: CASSQEWTGAYSPLHF.

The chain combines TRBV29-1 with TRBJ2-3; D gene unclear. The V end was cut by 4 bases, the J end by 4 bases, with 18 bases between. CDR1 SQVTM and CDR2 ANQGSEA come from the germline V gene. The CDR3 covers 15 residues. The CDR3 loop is CSVGSMITSADTQYF. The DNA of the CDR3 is TGCAGCGTTGGCAGTATGATAACCAGCGCAGATACGCAGTATTTT.

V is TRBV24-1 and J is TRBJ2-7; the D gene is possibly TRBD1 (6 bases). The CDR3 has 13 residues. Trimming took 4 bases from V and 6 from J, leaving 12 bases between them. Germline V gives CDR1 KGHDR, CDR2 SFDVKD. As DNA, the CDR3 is TGTGCCACCAGTGAGGGGGCAGGGGTCGAGCAGTACTTC. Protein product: CATSEGAGVEQYF.

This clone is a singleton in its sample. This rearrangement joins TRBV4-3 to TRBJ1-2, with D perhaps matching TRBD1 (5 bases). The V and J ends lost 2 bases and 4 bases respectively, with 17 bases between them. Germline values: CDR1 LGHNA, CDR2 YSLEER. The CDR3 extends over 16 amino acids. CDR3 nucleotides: TGCGCCAGCAGCCAACAGGGAGGTTCGAGTATCTATGGCTACACCTTC. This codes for CASSQQGGSSIYGYTF.

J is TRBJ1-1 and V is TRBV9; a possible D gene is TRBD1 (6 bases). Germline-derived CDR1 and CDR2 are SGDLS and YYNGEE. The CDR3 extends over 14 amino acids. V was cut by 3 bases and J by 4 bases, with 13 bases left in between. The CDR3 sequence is CASSGRGGGTEAFF. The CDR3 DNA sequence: TGTGCCAGCAGCGGCCGCGGGGGCGGCACTGAAGCTTTCTTT.

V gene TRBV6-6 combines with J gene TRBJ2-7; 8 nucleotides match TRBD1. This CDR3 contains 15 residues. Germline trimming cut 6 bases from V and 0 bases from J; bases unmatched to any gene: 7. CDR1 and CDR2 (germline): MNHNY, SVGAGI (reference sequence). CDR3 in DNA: TGTGCCAGCAGACCAGGGGGCTCAAGCTCCTACGAGCAGTACTTC. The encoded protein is CASRPGGSSSYEQYF.

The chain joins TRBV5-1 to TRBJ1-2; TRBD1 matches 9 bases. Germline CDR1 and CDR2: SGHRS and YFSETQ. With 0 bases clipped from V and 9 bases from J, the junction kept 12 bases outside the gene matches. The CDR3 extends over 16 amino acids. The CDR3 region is CASSLDGTGWGISYTF. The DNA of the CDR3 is TGCGCCAGCAGCTTGGATGGGACAGGGTGGGGGATAAGCTACACCTTC.